What follows are 14 T cell receptor beta chains derived from one specimen sequenced in a study of OX40 agonist ivuxolimab in advanced cancers. Clones were sequenced by immunoSEQ multiplex PCR, and TCRdb holds only the in-frame ones, with some missing. The sample records approximately 70,000 clones, approximately 88% being singletons. The sample was CD4+ or CD8+ T cells sorted from blood, taken in a trial of the OX40 agonist ivuxolimab. These receptors were taken from an adult with an advanced solid tumor such as melanoma, head and neck, liver or kidney cancer.

This chain links TRBV11-3 with TRBJ2-3; 7 nucleotides line up with TRBD1. The length of the CDR3 is 13 residues. Germline lookup yields CDR1 SGHNT and CDR2 YENEEA. The junction had 3 bases not matched to a gene; V was cut back by 5 bases and J by 4 bases. This CDR3 reads CASSPGGSDTQYF. In nucleotides, the CDR3 is TGTGCCAGCAGCCCAGGGGGTTCAGATACGCAGTATTTT. The entire variable domain, with the rest obtained from reference TRBV11-3 and TRBJ2-3, is as follows: EAGVVQSPRYKIIEKKQPVAFWCNPISGHNTLYWYLQNLGQGPELLIRYENEEAVDDSQLPKDRFSAERLKGVDSTLKIQPAELGDSAVYLCASSPGGSDTQYFGPGTRLTVL.

The chain uses TRBV5-6 and TRBJ1-2; D is uncertain. Germline CDR1 and CDR2: SGHDT and YYEEEE. The V end was cut by 3 bases, the J end by 7 bases, with 16 bases between. The CDR3 extends over 14 amino acids. The CDR3 spells CASSSTILSSGYTF. In DNA, the CDR3 is TGTGCCAGCAGCTCGACTATCCTAAGTAGTGGCTACACCTTC.

This clone appeared a single time. The chain has TRBV9 and TRBJ1-1; 7 bases agree with TRBD1. This CDR3 has 14 residues. The V and J ends lost 3 bases and 3 bases, in that order; junction bases with no gene match: 5. Germline CDR1 is SGDLS and CDR2 is YYNGEE. The CDR3 loop reads CASSARGMDTEAFF. The CDR3 DNA reads as TGTGCCAGCAGCGCCAGGGGGATGGACACTGAAGCTTTCTTT.

J is TRBJ2-4 and V is TRBV4-2, with D unclear. Per the germline V gene, CDR1 is LGHNA and CDR2 is YNFKEQ. With 0 bases removed from V and 2 bases from J, the gap between germline ends came to 8 bases. The CDR3 is made up of 15 amino acids. The CDR3: CASSQEGPSKNIQYF. Here the CDR3 DNA reads TGTGCCAGCAGCCAAGAAGGCCCCTCCAAAAACATTCAGTACTTC.

The chain recombines TRBV6-6 with TRBJ1-1, with 9 bases identical to TRBD1. J lost 8 bases, V lost 6 bases, and 4 bases had no gene match. This CDR3 contains 12 residues. Germline V gene data show CDR1 as MNHNY and CDR2 as SVGAGI (reference sequence). CDR3 DNA: TGTGCCAGCAGAGGGGGACAGGGAGAAGCTTTCTTT. Translating gives CASRGGQGEAFF.

The count of this clone is one. The V call is TRBV10-1, the J call TRBJ1-6, with 7 positions matching TRBD1. Per germline, CDR1 WNHNN and CDR2 SYGVQD (reference sequence). Unmatched junction bases numbered 10, after V lost 3 bases and J lost 14 bases. The CDR3 spans 14 residues. CDR3 loop: CASSDGTAATTLHF. CDR3 DNA sequence: TGCGCCAGCAGTGATGGGACAGCCGCGACCACCCTCCACTTT.

The chain has TRBV2 and TRBJ1-5; the D is unclear. Trimming pared 4 bases from V and 4 bases from J, leaving 11 bases between. The CDR3 is 14 amino acids. Germline CDR1 is SNHLY and CDR2 is FYNNEI. The CDR3 here is CASSGRWRNQPQHF. The CDR3 DNA reads as TGTGCCAGCAGTGGGCGTTGGAGGAATCAGCCCCAGCATTTT.

V gene TRBV5-1 combines with J gene TRBJ2-2; no clear D gene. The CDR3 extends over 15 amino acids. Germline V CDR1 and CDR2: SGHRS, YFSETQ. Trimming removed 6 bases from V and 1 base from J, with 13 bases in between. The CDR3 spells CASTLTRGNTGELFF. The CDR3 bases are TGCGCCAGCACCTTAACCAGAGGGAACACCGGGGAGCTGTTTTTT.

This clone occurred a few times. The chain employs TRBV5-4 and TRBJ1-6; D is uncertain. This CDR3 comprises 13 residues. V lost 7 bases, J lost 16 bases, and 21 bases lay in between. The V gene's germline CDR1 is SGHNT and CDR2 YYREEE (reference sequence). The CDR3 nucleotides read TGTGCCAGCGGCGTCCCCGACATGATGGCACTCCACTTT. Its protein is CASGVPDMMALHF. Filled out from reference TRBV5-4 and TRBJ1-6, the complete variable domain reads ETGVTQSPTHLIKTRGQQVTLRCSSQSGHNTVSWYQQALGQGPQFIFQYYREEENGRGNFPPRFSGLQFPNYSSELNVNALELDDSALYLCASGVPDMMALHFGNGTRLTVT.

This chain joins TRBV6-6 and TRBJ2-2; no definite D call. Between the trimmed V and J ends, which lost 8 bases and 1 base, there was a span of 5 bases. Per germline, CDR1 MNHNY and CDR2 SVGAGI (reference sequence). This CDR3 comprises 12 residues. This chain's CDR3 is CASYGNTGELFF. The CDR3 DNA reads as TGTGCCAGCTATGGGAACACCGGGGAGCTGTTTTTT.

The chain couples TRBV6-5 to TRBJ2-2; possibly TRBD2 for D (6 bases). From germline, CDR1 is MNHEY and CDR2 SVGAGI. The ends were cut back, 6 bases at V and 7 bases at J, with 12 bases in the middle. The CDR3 contains 13 residues. CDR3 amino acids: CASRPPGVGELFF. The CDR3 DNA follows: TGTGCCAGCAGGCCCCCGGGGGTCGGGGAGCTGTTTTTT.

This rearrangement joins TRBV5-1 to TRBJ2-5; D possibly corresponds to TRBD1 (6 bases). This CDR3 contains 14 residues. V lost 4 bases and J 5 bases, leaving 15 bases between the germline ends. CDR1 SGHRS and CDR2 YFSETQ come from the germline V gene. The CDR3, as DNA: TGCGCCAGCAGCATCGGACAGAATGGGGAGACCCAGTACTTC. It is translated as CASSIGQNGETQYF.

V and J are TRBV30 and TRBJ1-6; D uncertain. This CDR3 has 15 amino acids. Germline CDR1 reads GTSNPN; CDR2 reads SVGIG (reference sequence). Trimming cost V 0 bases and J 3 bases, with 9 bases left between them. CDR3 sequence: CAWSVRQIYNSPLHF. The CDR3 DNA reads TGTGCCTGGAGTGTAAGGCAGATCTATAATTCACCCCTCCACTTT.

The V call is TRBV5-1, the J call TRBJ1-1; maybe TRBD1 (5 bases). The V end lost 2 bases, the J end lost 3 bases, and 8 bases lay between the germline ends. This CDR3 contains 13 residues. The V gene's germline CDR1 is SGHRS and CDR2 YFSETQ. CDR3 nucleotide sequence: TGCGCCAGCAGCTTAGGGGAACACACTGAAGCTTTCTTT. Translated: CASSLGEHTEAFF.